This T cell receptor beta chain was sequenced for a study of cytomegalovirus exposure and HLA in healthy donors. Germline CDR1 reads SQVTM; CDR2 reads ANQGSEA. The CDR3 is 15 amino acids. The ends lost 3 bases at V and 4 bases at J; junction bases unmatched: 11. The PCR used 60 Vbeta and 13 Jbeta primers. Profiling relied on immunoSEQ multiplex PCR, and the TCRdb table lists in-frame clones only, not all of them. The table lists 150,000 to 200,000 clones, approximately 84% of them singletons. Study-wide points: TCR beta chains numbering 164 were designated cytomegalovirus-associated.

With respect to this clone: Antigen specificity is unknown.

The sample taken for sequencing was PBMCs. The clonotype comes from a woman aged 50 to 60 in good health and CMV-seropositive. The V gene is TRBV29-1, the J gene TRBJ1-2; 7 bases are a match to TRBD1. CDR3 protein: CSVEGYRGMSYGYTF. The DNA of the CDR3 is TGCAGCGTTGAGGGGTACAGGGGAATGAGCTATGGCTACACCTTC.